This TCR beta chain was identified in a study of human T cells and chemical hapten exposure. Time point here: pre-sensitization, week 0. The treatment here: therapeutic diphenylcyclopropenone sensitization with weekly scalp DPC. TCRdb fed the RACE reads into MiXCR, producing one record per CDR3 protein. The data hold 300,000 to 450,000 distinct CDR3 sequences, with roughly 6% observed a single time. The table lists this clonotype with a few counts. V lost 5 bases and J 0 bases, leaving 22 bases between the germline ends. This CDR3 is 18 amino acids long. The material sequenced was whole blood, taken in connection with sensitization to the hapten diphenylcyclopropenone (DPC). This sequence was found in a young woman with alopecia areata. Some clones in this sample may be carry-over from other donors' samples. The chain carries TRBV12-3 or TRBV12-4 and TRBJ1-1; D perhaps matches TRBD1 (6 bases). CDR3 amino acids: CASSPKLGQNQLNTEAFF. The CDR3 nucleotides are TGTGCCAGCAGTCCAAAATTAGGACAGAACCAATTGAACACTGAAGCTTTCTTT.